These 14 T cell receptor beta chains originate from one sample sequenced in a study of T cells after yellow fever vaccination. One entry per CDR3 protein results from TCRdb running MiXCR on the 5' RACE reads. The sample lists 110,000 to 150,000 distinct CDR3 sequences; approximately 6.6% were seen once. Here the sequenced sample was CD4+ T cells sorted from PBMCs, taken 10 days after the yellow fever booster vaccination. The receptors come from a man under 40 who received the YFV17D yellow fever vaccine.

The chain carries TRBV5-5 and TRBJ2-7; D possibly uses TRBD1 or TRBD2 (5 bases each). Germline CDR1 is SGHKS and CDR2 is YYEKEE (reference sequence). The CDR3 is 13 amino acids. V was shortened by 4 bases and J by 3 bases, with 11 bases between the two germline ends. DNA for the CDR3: TGTGCCAGCAGCCCCGGGACCCTCTACGAGCAGTACTTC. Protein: CASSPGTLYEQYF.

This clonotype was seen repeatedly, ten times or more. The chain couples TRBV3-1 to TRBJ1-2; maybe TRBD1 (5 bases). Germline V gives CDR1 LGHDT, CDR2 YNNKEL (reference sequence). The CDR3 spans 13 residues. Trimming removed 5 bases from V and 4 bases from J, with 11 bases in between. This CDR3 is CASSEGAIYGYTF. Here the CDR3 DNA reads TGTGCCAGCAGCGAAGGGGCCATCTATGGCTACACCTTC.

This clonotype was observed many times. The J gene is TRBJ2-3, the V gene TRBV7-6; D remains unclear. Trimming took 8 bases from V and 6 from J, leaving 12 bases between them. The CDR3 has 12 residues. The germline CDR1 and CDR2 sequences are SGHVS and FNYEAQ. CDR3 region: CASSSVEDTQYF. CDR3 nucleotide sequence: TGTGCCAGCTCATCGGTGGAGGATACGCAGTATTTT.

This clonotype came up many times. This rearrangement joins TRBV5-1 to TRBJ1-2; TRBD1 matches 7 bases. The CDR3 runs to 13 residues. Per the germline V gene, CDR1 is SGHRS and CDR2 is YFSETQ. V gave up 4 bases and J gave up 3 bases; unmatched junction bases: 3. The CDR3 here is CASSRGQDYGYTF. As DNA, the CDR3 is TGCGCCAGCAGCCGAGGACAGGACTATGGCTACACCTTC. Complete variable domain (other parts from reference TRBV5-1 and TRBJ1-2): KAGVTQTPRYLIKTRGQQVTLSCSPISGHRSVSWYQQTPGQGLQFLFEYFSETQRNKGNFPGRFSGRQFSNSRSEMNVSTLELGDSALYLCASSRGQDYGYTFGSGTRLTVV.

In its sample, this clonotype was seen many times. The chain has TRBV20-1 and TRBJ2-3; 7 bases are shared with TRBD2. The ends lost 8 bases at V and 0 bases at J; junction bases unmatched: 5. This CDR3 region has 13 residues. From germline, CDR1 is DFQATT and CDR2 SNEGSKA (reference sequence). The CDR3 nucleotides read TGCAGTCTCGGGACTATAAGCACAGATACGCAGTATTTT. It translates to CSLGTISTDTQYF.

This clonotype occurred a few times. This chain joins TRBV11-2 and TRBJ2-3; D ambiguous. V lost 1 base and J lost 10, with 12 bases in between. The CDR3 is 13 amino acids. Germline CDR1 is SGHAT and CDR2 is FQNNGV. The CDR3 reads CASSLVSELAQYF. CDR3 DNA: TGTGCCAGCAGCTTAGTCTCGGAATTGGCGCAGTATTTT.

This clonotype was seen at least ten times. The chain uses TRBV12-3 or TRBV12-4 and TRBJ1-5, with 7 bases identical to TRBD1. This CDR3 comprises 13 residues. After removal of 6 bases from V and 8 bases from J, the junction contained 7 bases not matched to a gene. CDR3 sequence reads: CASSYGDSKPQHF. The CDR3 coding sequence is TGTGCCAGCAGCTATGGGGACAGTAAGCCCCAGCATTTT.

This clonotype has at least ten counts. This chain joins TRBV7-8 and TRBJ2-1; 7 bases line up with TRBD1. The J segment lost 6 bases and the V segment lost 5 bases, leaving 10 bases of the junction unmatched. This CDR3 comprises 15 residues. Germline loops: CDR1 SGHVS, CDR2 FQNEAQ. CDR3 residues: CASSDREMKGNEQFF. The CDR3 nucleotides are TGTGCCAGCAGCGACAGGGAAATGAAGGGCAATGAGCAGTTCTTC.

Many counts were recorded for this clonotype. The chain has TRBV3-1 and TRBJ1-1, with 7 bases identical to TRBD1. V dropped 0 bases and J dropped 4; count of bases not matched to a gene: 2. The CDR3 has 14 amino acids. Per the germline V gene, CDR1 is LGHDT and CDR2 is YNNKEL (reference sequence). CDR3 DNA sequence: TGTGCCAGCAGCCAAGAAGGGGGCGGCACTGAAGCTTTCTTT. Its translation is CASSQEGGGTEAFF.

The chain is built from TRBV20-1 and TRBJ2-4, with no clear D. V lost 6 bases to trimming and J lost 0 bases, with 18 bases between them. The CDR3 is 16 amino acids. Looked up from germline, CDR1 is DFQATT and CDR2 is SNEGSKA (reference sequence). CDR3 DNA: TGCAGTGCCCCAGACCGTCTTTATCTAGCCAAAAACATTCAGTACTTC. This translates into CSAPDRLYLAKNIQYF.

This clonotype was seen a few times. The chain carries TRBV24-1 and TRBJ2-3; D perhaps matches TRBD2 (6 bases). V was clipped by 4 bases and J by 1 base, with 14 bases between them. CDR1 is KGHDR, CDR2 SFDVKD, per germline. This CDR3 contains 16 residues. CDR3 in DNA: TGTGCCACCAGTGACTATTTAGGAGGGCGCACAGATACGCAGTATTTT. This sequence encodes CATSDYLGGRTDTQYF.

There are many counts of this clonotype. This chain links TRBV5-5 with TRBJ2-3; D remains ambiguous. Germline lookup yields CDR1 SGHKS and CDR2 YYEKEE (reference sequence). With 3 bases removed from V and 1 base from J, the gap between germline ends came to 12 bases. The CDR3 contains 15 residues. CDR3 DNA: TGTGCCAGCAGCTCGAAGGTAACGGGCACAGATACGCAGTATTTT. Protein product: CASSSKVTGTDTQYF. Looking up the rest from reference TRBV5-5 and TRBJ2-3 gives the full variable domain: DAGVTQSPTHLIKTRGQQVTLRCSPISGHKSVSWYQQVLGQGPQFIFQYYEKEERGRGNFPDRFSARQFPNYSSELNVNALLLGDSALYLCASSSKVTGTDTQYFGPGTRLTVL.

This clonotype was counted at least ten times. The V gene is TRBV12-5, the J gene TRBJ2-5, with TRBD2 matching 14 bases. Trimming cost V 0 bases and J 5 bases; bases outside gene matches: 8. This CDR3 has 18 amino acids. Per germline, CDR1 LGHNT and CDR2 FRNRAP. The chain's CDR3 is CASGLVLGLAGVEETQYF. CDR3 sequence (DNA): TGTGCTAGTGGTTTGGTACTGGGACTAGCGGGAGTAGAGGAGACCCAGTACTTC.

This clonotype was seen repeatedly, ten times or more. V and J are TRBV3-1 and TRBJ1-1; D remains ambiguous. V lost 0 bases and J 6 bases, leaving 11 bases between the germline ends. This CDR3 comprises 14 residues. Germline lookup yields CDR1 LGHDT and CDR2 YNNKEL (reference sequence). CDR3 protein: CASSQETPGAEAFF. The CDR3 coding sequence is TGTGCCAGCAGCCAAGAAACTCCCGGGGCTGAAGCTTTCTTT.